Below, one T cell receptor beta chain is given with its context. Original handling: Reference gene primer amplification gave estimated nucleated cell counts. Method: immunoSEQ multiplex PCR; TCRdb's copy keeps in-frame clones and lacks some. Clone size and the V and J calls come from that table; the DNA yielded D and trimming. The sample has roughly 250,000 clones, 84% seen once; the top ten hold around 14%. The source of the sample is a study of blood T cell repertoires in COVID-19. Study in general: Researchers got acute and convalescent COVID-19 samples from the United States, Italy and Spain. T cells, B-cell-depleted T cells, or PBMCs provided the cDNA or gDNA that served as material.

CDR1 is SGHAT, CDR2 FQNNGV, per germline. Trimming left V 7 bases short and J 7 bases short, with 17 bases between. The CDR3 is made up of 15 amino acids. The Seattle patients joined while their infection was active and were tracked longitudinally afterward. The chain has TRBV11-2 and TRBJ1-6; a possible D gene is TRBD1 (5 bases). Sequencing input: peripheral blood. The clonotype comes from a person aged 70 to 85 with COVID-19, enrolled during active disease. CDR3 sequence reads: CASTPLGGKNSPLHF. CDR3 DNA sequence: TGTGCCAGCACCCCCTTGGGGGGGAAGAATTCACCCCTCCACTTT.